A single T cell receptor beta chain is shown here with its context. The target antigen is unknown. This entry is derived from a study of cytotoxic CD8 clonotypes in ibrutinib-treated CLL. On the study more broadly: Among responders, approximately 24 were partial and 2 complete; after median approximately 62 months, around 15 stayed remitted and approximately 12 progressed.

Depth targeted 1 in 200,000 to 1 in 1 million T cells, averaging about 9.2x coverage per clonotype. Clones were read by immunoSEQ multiplex PCR, and TCRdb kept only the in-frame ones, dropping some. The table has some 310,000 clones, 80% seen once. Study-wide findings and caveats: Having risen at ibrutinib response, clonality had fallen back toward baseline by progression. Once treatment began, public clonotypes, which were uncommon, contracted or stayed stable.

CDR1 is PRHDT, CDR2 FYEKMQ, per germline (reference sequence). V was cut by 4 bases and J by 2 bases, with 7 bases left in between. This CDR3 is built from 13 residues. The chain employs TRBV13 and TRBJ2-3, with D hard to call. The clonotype originates from a human donor with chronic lymphocytic leukemia. This sample comprised PBMCs, obtained before ibrutinib treatment. CDR3 bases: TGTGCCAGCAGCTCTCACCTCACAGATACGCAGTATTTT. The encoded protein is CASSSHLTDTQYF.